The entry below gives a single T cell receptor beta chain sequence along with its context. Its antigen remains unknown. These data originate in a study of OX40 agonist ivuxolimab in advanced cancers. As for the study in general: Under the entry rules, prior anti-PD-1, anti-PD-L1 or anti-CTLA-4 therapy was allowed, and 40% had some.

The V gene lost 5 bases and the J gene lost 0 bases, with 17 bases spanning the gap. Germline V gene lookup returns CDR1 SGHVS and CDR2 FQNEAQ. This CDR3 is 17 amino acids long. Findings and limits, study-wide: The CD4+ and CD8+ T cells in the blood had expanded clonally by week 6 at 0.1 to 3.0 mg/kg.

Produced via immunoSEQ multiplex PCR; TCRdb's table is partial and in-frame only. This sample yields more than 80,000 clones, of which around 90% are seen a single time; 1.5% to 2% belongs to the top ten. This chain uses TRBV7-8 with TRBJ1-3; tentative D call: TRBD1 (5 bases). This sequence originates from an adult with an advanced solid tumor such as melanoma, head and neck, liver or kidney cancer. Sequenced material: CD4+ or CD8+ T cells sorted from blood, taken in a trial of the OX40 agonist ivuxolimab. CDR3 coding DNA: TGTGCCAGCAGCCACACCGCTCAGGGAAACTCTGGAAACACCATATATTTT. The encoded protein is CASSHTAQGNSGNTIYF.